The source of this T cell receptor (beta chain) is a study of blood T cell repertoires in COVID-19. Study overall: Samples taken during acute and convalescent COVID-19 were collected in the United States, Italy and Spain.

As handled by the study authors: Reference gene primer amplification yielded estimated nucleated cell counts. Clones were read by immunoSEQ multiplex PCR, and TCRdb kept only the in-frame ones, dropping some. From that table come the V and J calls and clone size; the DNA was used to work out D and trimming. The repertoire holds around 190,000 clones, with around 85% as singletons. Sequencing was performed on peripheral blood. The receptor's source is a man aged 65-85 years with active or convalescent COVID-19.

The CDR3, as DNA: TGTGCCAGCAGTCCGGGACAGATTTATGGCTACACCTTC. This encodes CASSPGQIYGYTF. The chain employs TRBV6-5 and TRBJ1-2; 7 nucleotides align to TRBD1. The germline V gene encodes CDR1 MNHEY and CDR2 SVGAGI. The CDR3 has 13 amino acids. After removal of 5 bases from V and 5 bases from J, the junction contained 5 bases not matched to a gene.